Described below is a single T cell receptor (beta chain) sequence and its context. This CDR3 is built from 17 residues. V gave up 8 bases and J gave up 6 bases; unmatched junction bases: 15. Germline values: CDR1 MGHDK, CDR2 SYGVNS. It was with 60 Vbeta and 13 Jbeta primers that the PCR ran. The assay was immunoSEQ multiplex PCR, and TCRdb's table has in-frame clones only and misses some. The sample holds 150,000 to 200,000 clones; roughly 80% are singletons and the top ten take less than 15%. The donors gave bone marrow, and they were healthy. This entry is derived from a study of cytomegalovirus exposure and HLA in healthy donors.

The sequence derives from a woman between 45 and 60 years old in good health and CMV-seronegative. The genes are TRBV25-1 and TRBJ2-2, with 10 bases aligning to TRBD2. Sequencing was performed on PBMCs. The CDR3 loop is CASESPMGLAGAGELFF. The CDR3 DNA is TGTGCCAGCGAATCTCCTATGGGGCTAGCGGGAGCCGGGGAGCTGTTTTTT.